This paragraph covers one T cell receptor beta chain sequence. CDR3 size: 15 residues. Germline trimming cut 0 bases from V and 4 bases from J; bases unmatched to any gene: 4. CDR1 is SGDLS, CDR2 YYNGEE, per germline. Some clones are missing from TCRdb's copy, which holds only in-frame ones; the method was immunoSEQ multiplex PCR. The sample consists of under 350,000 clones, approximately 89% of them appearing once. This entry comes from a study of blood T cell repertoires in COVID-19. Study-level information: Material from acute and convalescent COVID-19 was sourced from the United States, Italy and Spain. T cells, B-cell-depleted T cells, or PBMCs supplied cDNA or gDNA.

This sequence joins TRBV9 and TRBJ2-1, with TRBD2 matching over 7 bases. The sample comprised PBMCs or T cells enriched from blood (not recorded which). The source is a woman between 55 and 75 years old who had recovered from COVID-19. CDR3 nucleotides: TGTGCCAGCAGCGTAGAGGGACTACTTTACAATGAGCAGTTCTTC. The encoded protein is CASSVEGLLYNEQFF.